One and the same sample provided the 30 T cell receptor beta chains below, sequenced in a study of radiation and T cells in renal cell carcinoma. Stated time point: baseline pretreatment blood. Treatment here: 15 Gy SBRT to primary tumor, nephrectomy 4 weeks later. Repertoires were generated with immunoSEQ multiplex PCR, while TCRdb's copy carries only in-frame clones and drops some. The table lists about 59,000 clones, 65% to 85% of them singletons. Sequenced here: blood, sampled from a patient whose treatment included radiotherapy and nephrectomy. The receptors were sampled from a man in his sixties with renal cell carcinoma.

The rearrangement links TRBV28 to TRBJ2-7, with TRBD2 matching over 8 bases. The CDR3 spans 14 residues. CDR1 is MDHEN, CDR2 SYDVKM, per germline. After removal of 8 bases from V and 4 bases from J, the junction contained 10 bases not matched to a gene. The CDR3 protein is CASGHGGDPYEQYV. The CDR3 coding sequence is TGTGCCAGCGGACACGGGGGGGACCCATACGAGCAGTACGTC.

The chain joins TRBV7-7 to TRBJ2-2; weak D call: TRBD1 (5 bases). CDR1 SSHAT and CDR2 FNYEAQ come from the germline V gene (reference sequence). Trimming removed 1 base at V and 1 base at J, with 10 bases between. The CDR3 totals 16 residues. CDR3 nucleotide sequence: TGTGCCAGCAGCTTAGGCAGGGTTCAGAACACCGGGGAGCTGTTTTTT. It is translated as CASSLGRVQNTGELFF.

The rearrangement links TRBV7-9 to TRBJ2-3; 11 nucleotides line up with TRBD1. The CDR3 sequence is 15 residues long. Germline V gene data show CDR1 as SEHNR and CDR2 as FQNEAQ (reference sequence). V was clipped by 5 bases and J by 2 bases; unmatched bases: 3. For the CDR3, the DNA is TGTGCCAGCAGCCGGGACAGGGGGGACACAGATACGCAGTATTTT. It is translated as CASSRDRGDTDTQYF.

The V gene is TRBV11-2, the J gene TRBJ2-1; D may match TRBD1 or TRBD2 (5 bases each). The CDR3 has 15 amino acids. The germline gives CDR1 SGHAT, CDR2 FQNNGV. Trimming pared 5 bases from V and 0 bases from J, leaving 11 bases between. The CDR3 here is CASSIWGSSYNEQFF. CDR3 nucleotide sequence: TGTGCCAGCAGCATTTGGGGGAGCTCCTACAATGAGCAGTTCTTC. The full variable domain, completed using reference TRBV11-2 and TRBJ2-1, is EAGVAQSPRYKIIEKRQSVAFWCNPISGHATLYWYQQILGQGPKLLIQFQNNGVVDDSQLPKDRFSAERLKGVDSTLKIQPAKLEDSAVYLCASSIWGSSYNEQFFGPGTRLTVL.

There are many counts of this clone. V is TRBV5-6 and J is TRBJ1-5; D may be TRBD1 (5 bases). The CDR3 is 16 residues long. The germline V and J ends were trimmed by 4 bases and 3 bases, with 17 bases remaining between them. CDR1 and CDR2 (germline): SGHDT, YYEEEE. Written as DNA, the CDR3 is TGTGCCAGCAGCCTTCGGGGGTCTTCGTTCAATCAGCCCCAGCATTTT. Translating it yields CASSLRGSSFNQPQHF. The whole variable domain, remainder taken from reference TRBV5-6 and TRBJ1-5, is DAGVTQSPTHLIKTRGQQVTLRCSPKSGHDTVSWYQQALGQGPQFIFQYYEEEERQRGNFPDRFSGHQFPNYSSELNVNALLLGDSALYLCASSLRGSSFNQPQHFGDGTRLSIL.

The chain employs TRBV10-3 and TRBJ2-5; TRBD1 agrees at 7 bases. The germline V gene encodes CDR1 ENHRY and CDR2 SYGVKD. The CDR3 is 15 amino acids. V lost 3 bases to trimming and J lost 2 bases; unmatched junction nucleotides: 6. This chain's CDR3 is CAISDHRDRQETQYF. The CDR3 nucleotides are TGTGCCATCAGTGACCATCGGGACAGACAAGAGACCCAGTACTTC.

The chain joins TRBV7-2 to TRBJ2-7; no reliable D call. Deletions cut 5 bases from V and 5 bases from J, with 16 bases between. CDR1 and CDR2 from the germline V gene are SGHTA and FQGNSA. CDR3 length equals 14 residues. CDR3: CASSPRNRYHEQYF. CDR3 DNA sequence: TGTGCCAGCAGCCCCCGCAATCGGTACCACGAGCAGTACTTC.

The chain links TRBV7-9 to TRBJ1-1; no reliable D call. The length of the CDR3 is 13 residues. V was pared by 8 bases and J by 4 bases, with 14 bases between. Germline values: CDR1 SEHNR, CDR2 FQNEAQ (reference sequence). The CDR3 region has the DNA TGTGCCAGCTCTGCGGGGTCCCTCACTGAAGCTTTCTTT. Translated: CASSAGSLTEAFF.

The DNA for the CDR3 is TGTGCCAGCACCCCTCGGTTGGAGACGGTCGCCGCGTCCTACGAGCAGTACTTC. Protein product: CASTPRLETVAASYEQYF. The chain has TRBV2 and TRBJ2-5; D remains unclear. The better agreement between TRBJ2-7 and the DNA end casts doubt on the J call. CDR1 and CDR2 (germline): SNHLY, FYNNEI. CDR3 size: 18 residues.

The chain recombines TRBV6-1 with TRBJ1-6; no firm D call. Per the germline V gene, CDR1 is MNHNS and CDR2 is SASEGT. This CDR3 has 16 amino acids. V was clipped by 4 bases and J by 2 bases, with 12 bases between them. CDR3 DNA sequence: TGTGCCAGCAGTGCTACGGATGTTCCCTATAATTCACCCCTCCACTTT. This gives the protein CASSATDVPYNSPLHF.

The V and J genes are TRBV13 and TRBJ1-2; D not resolved. Germline V gene data show CDR1 as PRHDT and CDR2 as FYEKMQ (reference sequence). V lost 3 bases to trimming and J lost 5 bases, with 13 bases between them. The CDR3 consists of 14 residues. The CDR3 nucleotides are TGTGCCAGCAGCTTTTTTTGGGGTCGGTATGGCTACACCTTC. Translation: CASSFFWGRYGYTF. Drawing the rest from reference TRBV13 and TRBJ1-2, the complete variable domain is AAGVIQSPRHLIKEKRETATLKCYPIPRHDTVYWYQQGPGQDPQFLISFYEKMQSDKGSIPDRFSAQQFSDYHSELNMSSLELGDSALYFCASSFFWGRYGYTFGSGTRLTVV.

V is TRBV7-2 and J is TRBJ1-5; unclear D gene. With 1 base removed from V and 8 bases from J, the gap between germline ends came to 15 bases. Germline V CDR1 and CDR2: SGHTA, FQGNSA. The CDR3 sequence is 15 residues long. DNA for the CDR3: TGTGCCAGCAGCTTAGTCTCCCTGGAGGGTGAGCCCCAGCATTTT. This translates into CASSLVSLEGEPQHF.

This chain connects TRBV1 to TRBJ2-5; no check of the table's D call, TRBD2, against the DNA was made. TRBV1 corresponds to a pseudogene. This CDR3 region has 17 residues. The CDR3 loop is CTSSQAPAGVRLETQYF. DNA of the CDR3: TGCACCAGCAGCCAAGCCCCAGCGGGAGTACGTTTAGAGACCCAGTACTTC.

This clone was seen just once. This sequence joins TRBV30 and TRBJ2-4; D gene uncertain. Trimming stripped 4 bases from V and 11 bases from J, with 12 bases between. Germline V lookup: CDR1 GTSNPN, CDR2 SVGIG (reference sequence). This CDR3 contains 11 residues. This CDR3 reads CAWTVGQVQYF. Written as DNA, the CDR3 is TGTGCCTGGACTGTCGGTCAGGTTCAGTACTTC.

The chain employs TRBV5-1 and TRBJ1-4, with 11 bases that match TRBD1. CDR1 and CDR2 from the germline V gene are SGHRS and YFSETQ. Unmatched junction bases numbered 3, after V lost 4 bases and J lost 7 bases. There are 14 residues in the CDR3. Here the CDR3 DNA reads TGCGCCAGCAGCCCCGGGACAGGGGGTGAAAAACTGTTTTTT. The encoded protein is CASSPGTGGEKLFF.

This clone was picked up a small number of times. V gene TRBV7-8 combines with J gene TRBJ1-5, with D unresolved. This CDR3 contains 13 residues. CDR1 is SGHVS and CDR2 is FQNEAQ in the germline V gene. Trimming cost V 3 bases and J 3 bases, with 6 bases left between them. CDR3 region: CASSFDNNQPQHF. CDR3 coding DNA: TGTGCCAGCAGCTTTGACAACAATCAGCCCCAGCATTTT.

This chain joins TRBV29-1 and TRBJ2-1; D unclear. The CDR3 is 15 residues long. V was cut by 1 base and J by 6 bases, with 16 bases left in between. From germline, CDR1 is SQVTM and CDR2 ANQGSEA. In DNA, the CDR3 is TGCAGCGTTGAAGGAGCCGTTACTTTTTCCAATGAGCAGTTCTTC. The encoded protein is CSVEGAVTFSNEQFF.

The chain is built from TRBV25-1 and TRBJ1-4; 8 bases match TRBD1. The CDR3 covers 17 residues. CDR1 and CDR2 from the germline V gene are MGHDK and SYGVNS. The V gene end was trimmed by 3 bases and the J gene end by 0 bases; junction bases not matched to a gene: 6. In nucleotides, the CDR3 is TGTGCCAGCAGTGATGGTCGACAGGGGTCAACTAATGAAAAACTGTTTTTT. It translates to CASSDGRQGSTNEKLFF.

This chain links TRBV11-2 with TRBJ2-5; 7 nucleotides agree with TRBD2. The V segment lost 5 bases and the J segment 5 bases; nucleotides outside the gene matches: 5. The CDR3 is 13 residues long. Looked up from germline, CDR1 is SGHAT and CDR2 is FQNNGV. The CDR3 coding sequence is TGTGCCAGCAGCCAACTAGCGTTGGAGACCCAGTACTTC. It yields the protein CASSQLALETQYF.

The chain carries TRBV12-5 and TRBJ1-2; TRBD1 is a possible D gene (5 bases). The CDR3 is 13 amino acids. Trimming removed 5 bases from V and 0 bases from J, with 7 bases in between. The germline V gene encodes CDR1 LGHNT and CDR2 FRNRAP. The CDR3 region is CASGVGANYGYTF. In nucleotides, the CDR3 is TGTGCTAGTGGTGTGGGGGCTAACTATGGCTACACCTTC.

The V call is TRBV29-1, the J call TRBJ2-3, with a weak D call TRBD1 (7 bases). Germline-derived CDR1 and CDR2 are SQVTM and ANQGSEA. Trimming took off 2 bases at V and 6 bases at J, with 18 bases between the two ends. The CDR3 is 15 residues long. The CDR3 here is CSVERGSRGRDTQYF. The CDR3 region has the DNA TGCAGCGTTGAACGGGGGAGCAGGGGGAGGGATACGCAGTATTTT.

This chain joins TRBV7-3 and TRBJ2-2; D remains unclear. CDR3 length equals 15 residues. The V end lost 2 bases, the J end lost 0 bases, and 7 bases lay between the germline ends. The germline V gene encodes CDR1 SGHTA and CDR2 FQGTGA. CDR3 sequence reads: CASSLGAANTGELFF. In DNA form, the CDR3 reads TGTGCCAGCAGCTTAGGTGCGGCGAACACCGGGGAGCTGTTTTTT.

The chain recombines TRBV30 with TRBJ2-5; 10 bases map to TRBD2. Germline V CDR1 and CDR2: GTSNPN, SVGIG (reference sequence). V lost 0 bases, J lost 2 bases, and 0 bases stayed unmatched. The CDR3 loop spans 14 amino acids. The CDR3 region is CAWSVLAGQETQYF. The CDR3 nucleotides read TGTGCCTGGAGTGTACTAGCGGGGCAAGAGACCCAGTACTTC.

The rearrangement links TRBV2 to TRBJ2-5; TRBD1 matches at 7 bases. The germline gives CDR1 SNHLY, CDR2 FYNNEI. The CDR3 is 15 residues long. V dropped 5 bases and J dropped 4; count of bases not matched to a gene: 10. CDR3 coding DNA: TGTGCCAGCAGTCCAGAGACAGGGCTGGGAGAGACCCAGTACTTC. This translates into CASSPETGLGETQYF.

The rearrangement joins TRBV7-2 to TRBJ1-3; perhaps TRBD1 as D (5 bases). The germline gives CDR1 SGHTA, CDR2 FQGNSA. Deletions cut 5 bases from V and 0 bases from J, with 17 bases between. The CDR3 runs to 17 residues. CDR3 residues: CASSQGQALHSGNTIYF. In DNA form, the CDR3 reads TGTGCCAGCAGCCAAGGACAAGCCCTCCACTCTGGAAACACCATATATTTT.

The V gene is TRBV7-9, the J gene TRBJ2-3, with D hard to call. V lost 1 base, J lost 0 bases, and 5 bases lay in between. The CDR3 length is 14 residues. CDR1 SEHNR and CDR2 FQNEAQ come from the germline V gene (reference sequence). CDR3 sequence reads: CASSLDPSTDTQYF. Written as DNA, the CDR3 is TGTGCCAGCAGCTTAGATCCCAGCACAGATACGCAGTATTTT.

The V call is TRBV5-8, the J call TRBJ2-3, with 14 nucleotides matching TRBD2. CDR3 length: 18 residues. J gave up 3 bases and V 3 bases, and 9 bases lay outside the gene matches. From germline, CDR1 is SGHTS and CDR2 YDEGEE. This CDR3 reads CASSSGLAGGGGTDTQYF. The CDR3 bases are TGTGCCAGCAGCTCTGGACTAGCGGGAGGTGGGGGGACAGATACGCAGTATTTT.

The V gene is TRBV11-2, the J gene TRBJ2-2; TRBD1 agrees at 12 bases. Trimming at V came to 5 bases and at J to 1 base, leaving 8 bases not matched to a gene. CDR3 length: 18 residues. Germline-derived CDR1 and CDR2 are SGHAT and FQNNGV. The CDR3 coding sequence is TGTGCCAGCAGCCCGGGGACAGGGGGCGTTGTGAACACCGGGGAGCTGTTTTTT. It encodes CASSPGTGGVVNTGELFF.

With respect to this clone: The sample has other DNA sequences that encode this CDR3 too. The rearrangement links TRBV9 to TRBJ1-2, with D possibly TRBD1 on 5 matching bases. This CDR3 comprises 11 residues. Trimming left V 7 bases short and J 5 bases short, with 9 bases between. Germline CDR1 and CDR2: SGDLS and YYNGEE. CDR3 in amino acids: CASSGWYGYTF. CDR3 DNA: TGTGCCAGCTCAGGGTGGTATGGCTACACCTTC. Full variable domain (remainder filled in from reference TRBV9 and TRBJ1-2): DSGVTQTPKHLITATGQRVTLRCSPRSGDLSVYWYQQSLDQGLQFLIQYYNGEERAKGNILERFSAQQFPDLHSELNLSSLELGDSALYFCASSGWYGYTFGSGTRLTVV.

This clone was detected only once. This rearrangement joins TRBV18 to TRBJ2-1; tentative D call: TRBD2 (5 bases). The V gene lost 2 bases and the J gene lost 2 bases, with 10 bases spanning the gap. This CDR3 contains 15 residues. Germline V gene data show CDR1 as KGHSH and CDR2 as LQKENI. CDR3 amino acids: CASSPDYEAYNEQFF. The CDR3 DNA reads as TGTGCCAGCTCACCAGACTACGAGGCCTACAATGAGCAGTTCTTC.